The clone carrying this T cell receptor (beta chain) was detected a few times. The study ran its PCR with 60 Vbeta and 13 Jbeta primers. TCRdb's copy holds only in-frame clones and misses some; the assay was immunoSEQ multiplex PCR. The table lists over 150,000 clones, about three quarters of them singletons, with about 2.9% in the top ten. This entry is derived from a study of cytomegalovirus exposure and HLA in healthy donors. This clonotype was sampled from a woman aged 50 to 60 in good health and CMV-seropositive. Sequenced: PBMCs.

CDR3 sequence reads: CASLLNRGISSYNEQFF. The CDR3 DNA sequence: TGTGCCAGCCTCCTTAACCGCGGTATAAGCTCCTACAATGAGCAGTTCTTC. V and J are TRBV5-6 and TRBJ2-1; D unresolved. The CDR3 totals 17 residues. The V end lost 7 bases, the J end lost 0 bases, and 20 bases lay between the germline ends. From germline, CDR1 is SGHDT and CDR2 YYEEEE. The full variable domain, rest sourced from reference TRBV5-6 and TRBJ2-1, is DAGVTQSPTHLIKTRGQQVTLRCSPKSGHDTVSWYQQALGQGPQFIFQYYEEEERQRGNFPDRFSGHQFPNYSSELNVNALLLGDSALYLCASLLNRGISSYNEQFFGPGTRLTVL.